These 15 T cell receptor beta chains share one sample of origin, sequenced in a study of persistence of HIV-infected CD4 T cells (TCRdb year 2020). TCRbeta repertoires were sequenced from genomic DNA with the immunoSEQ hsTCRB assay version 4 in survey mode. TCRdb stores this immuneACCESS table with in-frame sequences only. Part of the clones is absent; in the studies checked, under half of the shortfall reflects unresolved V genes, and no reason is known for the rest. This sample is represented by under 20,000 clones; less than 70% of them were singletons. Roughly 7.7% of the sample rests with the top ten. What these receptors recognize is not known. The treatment or condition label on this specimen signifies: suppressive antiretroviral therapy. Lysates of CMV-infected fibroblasts at 10 ug/mL were used to stimulate the cells. Responding CD4+ T cells were sorted by upregulation of both CD40 ligand and CD69.

The sequenced sample was CD4+ T cells sorted from PBMCs after approximately 20-hour stimulation, obtained from a patient who received antiretroviral therapy. Read against the paper, the sample's cell subset or site label means: CD40L+CD69+ CD4 T cells responding to CMV lysate. The receptors stem from an adult woman with HIV who was CMV-seropositive.

V and J are TRBV15 and TRBJ2-3; D is tentatively TRBD1 or TRBD2 (5 bases each). CDR3 length equals 15 residues. Looked up from germline, CDR1 is LNHNV and CDR2 is YYDKDF (reference sequence). V lost 1 base and J 3 bases, leaving 11 bases between the germline ends. This chain's CDR3 is CATSRVGDETDTQYF. In DNA, the CDR3 is TGTGCCACCAGCAGAGTCGGGGACGAGACAGATACGCAGTATTTT.

The chain links TRBV21-1 to TRBJ2-4; TRBD1 is taken as the D call from the table, unchecked against the DNA. TRBV21-1 is tagged as a pseudogene. The CDR3 is made up of 15 amino acids. DNA of the CDR3: TGTGCCAGCAACAGGGCCTTCCTAGCCAAAAACATTCAGTACTTC. It encodes CASNRAFLAKNIQYF.

The chain uses TRBV7-9 and TRBJ2-1; D is unclear. The germline CDR1 and CDR2 sequences are SEHNR and FQNEAQ (reference sequence). The CDR3 length is 12 residues. V was shortened by 1 base and J by 9 bases, with 7 bases between the two germline ends. CDR3 DNA: TGTGCCAGCAGCTTAGAGATCGGTGAGCAGTTCTTC. Its translation: CASSLEIGEQFF.

J is TRBJ2-7 and V is TRBV29-1; either TRBD1 or TRBD2 may fit D (6 bases each). This CDR3 has 14 residues. Germline values: CDR1 SQVTM, CDR2 ANQGSEA. The V gene lost 6 bases and the J gene lost 6 bases, with 21 bases spanning the gap. The CDR3 here is CSVGIQGGFVEQYF. The CDR3 DNA is TGCAGCGTAGGGATACAGGGAGGTTTCGTCGAGCAGTACTTC.

In its sample, this clone is medium-sized (0.01 to 0.1%). J is TRBJ2-1 and V is TRBV5-1, with D uncertain. Germline V gene lookup returns CDR1 SGHRS and CDR2 YFSETQ. The CDR3 extends over 11 amino acids. V was shortened by 6 bases and J by 12 bases, with 13 bases between the two germline ends. CDR3: CASNGPGGQFF. CDR3 DNA: TGCGCCAGCAACGGGCCTGGCGGGCAGTTCTTC.

The sample holds a few counts of this clone. The chain recombines TRBV6-5 with TRBJ2-1; 7 bases are a match to TRBD2. Germline CDR1 reads MNHEY; CDR2 reads SVGAGI. The CDR3 covers 14 residues. J was trimmed by 9 bases and V by 8 bases; bases with no gene match: 13. The DNA of the CDR3 is TGTGCCAGCCTCAGCGGGACGTTGATGTCTGAGCAGTTCTTC. It yields the protein CASLSGTLMSEQFF.

This clone was recorded once. The chain has TRBV5-1 and TRBJ2-2; D is undetermined. Germline loops: CDR1 SGHRS, CDR2 YFSETQ. V gave up 7 bases and J gave up 6 bases, with 10 bases separating them. The CDR3 totals 12 residues. As DNA, the CDR3 is TGCGCCAGCTCAGAAGGATCCGGGGAGCTGTTTTTT. It yields the protein CASSEGSGELFF.

In this sample, this clone turned up a few times. This chain joins TRBV6-5 and TRBJ1-1, with 7 bases aligning to TRBD1. The V segment lost 8 bases and the J segment 1 base; nucleotides outside the gene matches: 10. Germline V gene data show CDR1 as MNHEY and CDR2 as SVGAGI. The CDR3 covers 15 residues. The CDR3 sequence: CASSPLGQPNTEAFF. The CDR3 nucleotides read TGTGCCAGCTCGCCCCTGGGACAGCCGAACACTGAAGCTTTCTTT.

The chain couples TRBV9 to TRBJ2-2; 7 nucleotides line up with TRBD2. The CDR3 totals 15 residues. Germline CDR1 is SGDLS and CDR2 is YYNGEE. Unmatched junction bases numbered 8, after V lost 3 bases and J lost 6 bases. Written as DNA, the CDR3 is TGTGCCAGCAGCGGCCGGGACTACCCGCCCGGGGAGCTGTTTTTT. Protein product: CASSGRDYPPGELFF.

The genes are TRBV13 and TRBJ1-2; 7 bases match TRBD1. Germline-derived CDR1 and CDR2 are PRHDT and FYEKMQ (reference sequence). CDR3 length: 15 residues. Trimming removed 5 bases from V and 4 bases from J; junction bases left unmatched: 10. CDR3 residues: CASSPRGQMFYGYTF. Written as DNA, the CDR3 is TGTGCCAGCAGCCCCCGGGGACAGATGTTCTATGGCTACACCTTC.

The chain is built from TRBV6-5 and TRBJ1-2; D call uncertain. The CDR3 has 13 amino acids. Germline V lookup: CDR1 MNHEY, CDR2 SVGAGI. Trimming pared 4 bases from V and 4 bases from J, leaving 10 bases between. In DNA, the CDR3 is TGTGCCAGCAGTTCCCCCTTGCTCTATGGCTACACCTTC. Translation: CASSSPLLYGYTF.

This sequence joins TRBV5-1 and TRBJ1-1, with no clear D. The V end lost 1 base, the J end lost 0 bases, and 7 bases lay between the germline ends. Germline V lookup: CDR1 SGHRS, CDR2 YFSETQ. The CDR3 length is 14 residues. The CDR3 coding sequence is TGCGCCAGCAGCTTGTCGGTGATGAACACTGAAGCTTTCTTT. Protein sequence: CASSLSVMNTEAFF.

The chain joins TRBV15 to TRBJ1-5; D call uncertain. This CDR3 contains 15 residues. Trimming stripped 0 bases from V and 1 base from J, with 7 bases between. In germline, CDR1 is LNHNV, CDR2 YYDKDF (reference sequence). The CDR3 nucleotides are TGTGCCACCAGCAGAGATACGGGAAGCAATCAGCCCCAGCATTTT. Amino acid sequence: CATSRDTGSNQPQHF. The full variable domain, with the rest looked up from reference TRBV15 and TRBJ1-5, is DAMVIQNPRYQVTQFGKPVTLSCSQTLNHNVMYWYQQKSSQAPKLLFHYYDKDFNNEADTPDNFQSRRPNTSFCFLDIRSPGLGDTAMYLCATSRDTGSNQPQHFGDGTRLSIL.

This chain connects TRBV6-1 to TRBJ1-1; 8 bases are a match to TRBD1. The germline CDR1 and CDR2 sequences are MNHNS and SASEGT. The V gene end was trimmed by 3 bases and the J gene end by 12 bases; junction bases not matched to a gene: 6. The CDR3 has 12 amino acids. The CDR3: CASSEWDRNPFF. Here the CDR3 DNA reads TGTGCCAGCAGTGAGTGGGACAGGAATCCTTTCTTT.

The J gene is TRBJ1-1, the V gene TRBV9, with 8 positions matching TRBD1. CDR1 is SGDLS, CDR2 YYNGEE, per germline. Germline trimming cut 4 bases from V and 1 base from J; bases unmatched to any gene: 3. This CDR3 has 14 residues. The CDR3 here is CASSSGQGNTEAFF. DNA for the CDR3: TGTGCCAGCAGCTCCGGACAGGGGAACACTGAAGCTTTCTTT.